The rows below give T cell receptor beta chains drawn from one sample of a study of cytomegalovirus exposure and HLA in healthy donors. Using immunoSEQ multiplex PCR, the repertoire was profiled, and TCRdb retains in-frame clones only, with some absent. The table includes around 130,000 clones, roughly 80% detected once. The material sequenced was PBMCs. The receptors come from a boy aged 5-17 years in good health and CMV-seronegative. The CDR3 runs from the conserved cysteine through the conserved F or W. D genes are given only for firm matches. For some rows the clone size is stated as once, few or many, or as a class when expanded; others skip it.

j_gene,len,d_gene,v_gene,abundance,CDR3nt,CDR3aa
TRBJ2-2,13,-,TRBV10-2,-,TGCGCCAGGTGGGACACTAACACCGGGGAGCTGTTTTTT,CARWDTNTGELFF
TRBJ1-1,12,TRBD1,TRBV30,-,TGTGCCTGGGGGGGGGACAGGGCGGGAGCTTTCTTT,CAWGGDRAGAFF
TRBJ2-2,16,TRBD2,TRBV5-4,-,TGTGCCAGCAGCTTGCCCCTAGCGGGGTACACCGGGGAGCTGTTTTTT,CASSLPLAGYTGELFF
TRBJ2-2,16,TRBD1,TRBV27,-,TGTGCCAGCAGTCCCAGACGGACAGGGATCACCGGGGAGTTGTTTTTT,CASSPRRTGITGELFF
TRBJ2-7,16,TRBD2,TRBV15,-,TGTGCCACCAGCAGAGCAGGACTAGCGGGAGCGGGCGAGCAGTACTTC,CATSRAGLAGAGEQYF
TRBJ2-7,14,-,TRBV7-8,-,TGTGCCAGCAGCTTACCCGCGGGAAACTACGAGCAGTACTTC,CASSLPAGNYEQYF
TRBJ1-3,13,-,TRBV6-1,-,TGTGCCAGCAGTGAGGGGCCCTGGGACACCATATATTTT,CASSEGPWDTIYF
TRBJ2-6,19,TRBD2,TRBV7-2,few,TGTGCCAGCAGCTTCGTTCTAGCGGGAGTGGGCGGTGGGGCCAACGTCCTGACTTTC,CASSFVLAGVGGGANVLTF
TRBJ2-2,16,TRBD2,TRBV15,-,TGTGCCACCAGCAGAGCCCTAGCGGCGAACACCGGGGAGCTGTTTTTT,CATSRALAANTGELFF
TRBJ1-1,14,TRBD1,TRBV27,-,TGTGCCAGCAGTCCAGGACAGGGGAAGACTGAAGCTTTCTTT,CASSPGQGKTEAFF
TRBJ2-1,15,TRBD2,TRBV15,-,TGTGCCACCAGCAGAGTTTTAGCGGGAGGGGATGAGCAGTTCTTC,CATSRVLAGGDEQFF
TRBJ1-5,13,-,TRBV6-1,-,TGTGCCAGCAGTGAAAGTTGGCTTCAGCCCCAGCATTTT,CASSESWLQPQHF
TRBJ1-1,14,-,TRBV7-9,-,TGTGCCAGCAGCTTAGGTGGGCCTAACACTGAAGCTTTCTTT,CASSLGGPNTEAFF
TRBJ2-1,14,TRBD1,TRBV5-1,-,TGCGCCAGCAGCTTGCCAGGGGGATACAATGAGCAGTTCTTC,CASSLPGGYNEQFF
TRBJ2-1,16,-,TRBV9,-,TGTGCCAGCAGCGAACTCCTAGCGAGCAACGTTCATGAGCAGTTCTTC,CASSELLASNVHEQFF
TRBJ1-2,12,-,TRBV7-2,-,TGTGCCAGCAGCTCCCTTTACTATGGCTACACCTTC,CASSSLYYGYTF
TRBJ2-5,14,TRBD2,TRBV11-3,-,TGTGCCAGCAGCCGACTAGCGGTTCAAGAGACCCAGTACTTC,CASSRLAVQETQYF
TRBJ2-1,18,TRBD2,TRBV15,few,TGTGCCACCAGCTGGGATGGGACTCAGGTAGCGGGGTGGGGTGAGCAGTTCTTC,CATSWDGTQVAGWGEQFF
TRBJ1-5,12,-,TRBV29-1,-,TGCAGCGTCGGATTTGGGGGGGGGCCCCAGCACTTT,CSVGFGGGPQHF
TRBJ2-3,14,-,TRBV5-1,-,TGCGCCAGCAGCCCAGAGGCCTACCCGGATACGCAGTATTTT,CASSPEAYPDTQYF
TRBJ2-1,14,-,TRBV14,-,TGTGCCAGCAGCCAAGCAGGGTACCTCAATGAGCAGTTCTTC,CASSQAGYLNEQFF
TRBJ1-2,13,TRBD1,TRBV5-6,-,TGTGCCAGCAGACAAGGACAGGGCTATGGCTACACCTTC,CASRQGQGYGYTF
TRBJ2-3,15,TRBD1,TRBV29-1,once,TGCAGCGCGGATGAAGGACAGGAAAACACAGATACGCAGTATTTT,CSADEGQENTDTQYF
TRBJ2-1,13,TRBD2,TRBV19,-,TGTGCCAGTAGTAGGACTAGTTACAATGAGCAGTTCTTC,CASSRTSYNEQFF
TRBJ2-5,14,TRBD2,TRBV30,-,TGTGCCTCAACGGGACTAGCGGGGGAAGAGACCCAGTACTTC,CASTGLAGEETQYF
TRBJ1-4,14,-,TRBV7-3,-,TGTGCCAGCAGCGACACTGCAACTAATGAAAAACTGTTTTTT,CASSDTATNEKLFF
TRBJ2-7,13,-,TRBV5-1,-,TGCGCCAGCAGCTCACAGGGAGGGAACGAGCAGTACTTC,CASSSQGGNEQYF
TRBJ1-5,13,-,TRBV28,-,TGTGCCAGCGGCGGGGCGGATGGGAAGCCCCAGCATTTT,CASGGADGKPQHF
TRBJ2-7,14,TRBD1,TRBV7-2,-,TGTGCCAGCAGCCCCCGGGACAGGGGCAACGAGCAGTACTTC,CASSPRDRGNEQYF
TRBJ1-2,16,TRBD1,TRBV4-2,-,TGTGCCAGCAGCCGAACGGGGGACAGGGGGATCCATGGCTACACCTTC,CASSRTGDRGIHGYTF
TRBJ2-5,12,-,TRBV6-1,-,TGTGCCAGCAGTGAAGATCGAGAGACCCAGTACTTC,CASSEDRETQYF
TRBJ2-7,13,-,TRBV2,-,TGTGCCAGCGACCGGGAGGGGGCGGGTGAGCAGTACTTC,CASDREGAGEQYF
TRBJ2-5,15,TRBD2,TRBV6-5,-,TGTGCCAGCAGCCCCGGGACTAGCACCCTAGGGACCCAGTACTTC,CASSPGTSTLGTQYF
TRBJ2-7,15,-,TRBV6-6,-,TGTGCCAGCCTCGGGGGTGATGGTAGGCCCTACGAGCAGTACTTC,CASLGGDGRPYEQYF
TRBJ2-3,16,-,TRBV5-1,-,TGCGCCAGCAGCTCTGGCGGGGCGGAGAGCACAGATACGCAGTATTTT,CASSSGGAESTDTQYF
TRBJ1-1,16,TRBD1,TRBV15,-,TGTGCCACCAGCAAGGCGTATAGGACAGGGGGTCCTGAAGCTTTCTTT,CATSKAYRTGGPEAFF
TRBJ1-4,14,TRBD1,TRBV19,-,TGTGCCAGTAGTATGACAGGGCCTGGTGAAAAACTGTTTTTT,CASSMTGPGEKLFF
TRBJ2-7,12,-,TRBV10-3,-,TGTGCCATCAGTGAGTCCAGGGACGAGCAGTACTTC,CAISESRDEQYF
TRBJ2-7,15,TRBD1,TRBV7-2,-,TGTGCCAGCAGCTTAGCGGGACAGGCAGGCTACGAGCAGTACTTC,CASSLAGQAGYEQYF
TRBJ1-5,12,-,TRBV6-5,-,TGTGCCAGCAGTCCCTCGGGACAGCCCCAGCATTTT,CASSPSGQPQHF